This TCR beta chain was identified during a study of cytomegalovirus exposure and HLA in healthy donors. Study results and caveats: A likely sequencing artifact accounted for one observed cluster of highly shared sequence variants. TCR beta chain V- and J-gene trimming was linked, in a later analysis, to a missense variant in DCLRE1C. Cytomegalovirus-associated status was assigned to some 160 TCR beta chains.

The CDR3 length is 16 residues. Germline CDR1 and CDR2: SGHRS and YFSETQ. Note on this clone: Its antigen is currently unknown. At one end the junction does not follow the germline gene, possibly because of a read error.

PCR employed 60 Vbeta and 13 Jbeta primers. Clones were read by immunoSEQ multiplex PCR, and TCRdb kept only the in-frame ones, dropping some. The sample table sets out more than 40,000 clones. Healthy individuals who donated bone marrow served as the donors. This chain connects TRBV5-1 to TRBJ1-3; 8 bases align to TRBD1. The sequencing sample was made of PBMCs. The clonotype originates from a middle-aged woman in good health and CMV-seronegative. Here the CDR3 DNA reads TGCGCCAGCAGCAGAGACAGGGGTCGTATGAGGAACAACATATATTTT. Encoded protein: CASSRDRGRMRNNIYF.